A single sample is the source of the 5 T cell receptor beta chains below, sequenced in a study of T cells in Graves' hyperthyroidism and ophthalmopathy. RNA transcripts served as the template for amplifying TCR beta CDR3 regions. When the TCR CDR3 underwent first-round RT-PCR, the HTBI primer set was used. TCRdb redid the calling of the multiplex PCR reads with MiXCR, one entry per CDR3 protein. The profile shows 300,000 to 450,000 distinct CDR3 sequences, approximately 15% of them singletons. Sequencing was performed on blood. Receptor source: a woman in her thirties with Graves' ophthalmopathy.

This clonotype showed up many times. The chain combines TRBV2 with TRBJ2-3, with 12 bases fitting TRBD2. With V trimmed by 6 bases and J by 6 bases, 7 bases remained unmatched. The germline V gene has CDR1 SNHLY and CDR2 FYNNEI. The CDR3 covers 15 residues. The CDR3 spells CASSPLAGGQDTQYF. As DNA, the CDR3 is TGTGCCAGCAGCCCCCTAGCGGGGGGGCAGGATACGCAGTATTTT.

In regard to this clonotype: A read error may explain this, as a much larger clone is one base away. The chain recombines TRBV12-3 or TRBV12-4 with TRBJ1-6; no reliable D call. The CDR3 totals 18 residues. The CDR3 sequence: CASSLYDDPRSYNPPLHF. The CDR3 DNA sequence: TGTGCCAGCAGTTTATATGACGACCCTCGCTCCTATAATCCACCCCTCCACTTT.

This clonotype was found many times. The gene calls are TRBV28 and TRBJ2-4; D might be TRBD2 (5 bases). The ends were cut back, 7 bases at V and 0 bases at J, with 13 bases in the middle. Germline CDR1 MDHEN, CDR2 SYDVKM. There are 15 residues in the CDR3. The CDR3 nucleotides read TGTGCCAGCAACCCAAGCGGACTAGCCAAAAACATTCAGTACTTC. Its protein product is CASNPSGLAKNIQYF.

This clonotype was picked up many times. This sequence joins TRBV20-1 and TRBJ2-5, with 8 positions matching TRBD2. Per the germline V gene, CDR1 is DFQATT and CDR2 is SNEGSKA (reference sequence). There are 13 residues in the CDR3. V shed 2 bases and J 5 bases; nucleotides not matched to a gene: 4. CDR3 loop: CSARTGGVETQYF. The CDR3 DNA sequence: TGCAGTGCTAGAACCGGGGGGGTTGAGACCCAGTACTTC.

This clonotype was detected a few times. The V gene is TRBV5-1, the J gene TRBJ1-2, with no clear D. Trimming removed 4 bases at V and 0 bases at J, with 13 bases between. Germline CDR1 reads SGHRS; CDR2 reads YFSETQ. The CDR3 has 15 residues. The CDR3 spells CASSETRTANYGYTF. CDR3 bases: TGCGCCAGCAGCGAGACCCGGACGGCTAACTATGGCTACACCTTC.